This T cell receptor beta chain was identified in a study of cytomegalovirus exposure and HLA in healthy donors. Study-wide findings and caveats: In a later analysis, 15,000 to 20,000 TCR beta sequences were associated with HLA alleles at 0.05 false discovery rate.

Notes on this clone: Its specificity is unknown.

Germline assignment: CDR1 SGHDT and CDR2 YYEEEE. With 0 bases clipped from V and 11 bases from J, the junction kept 4 bases outside the gene matches. The CDR3 is 12 residues long. PCR involved 60 Vbeta and 13 Jbeta primers. Some clones are missing from TCRdb's copy, which holds only in-frame ones; the method was immunoSEQ multiplex PCR. The data contain fewer than 250,000 clones, about four fifths of them seen just once; the ten biggest clones take up around 3%. The sample taken for sequencing was PBMCs. The sequence was collected from a man aged 30 to 39 in good health and CMV-seronegative. The chain links TRBV5-6 to TRBJ1-1, with 7 positions matching TRBD1. The CDR3 reads CASSLEGAWAFF. The DNA of the CDR3 is TGTGCCAGCAGCTTGGAGGGGGCTTGGGCTTTCTTT. Drawing the rest from reference TRBV5-6 and TRBJ1-1, the complete variable domain is DAGVTQSPTHLIKTRGQQVTLRCSPKSGHDTVSWYQQALGQGPQFIFQYYEEEERQRGNFPDRFSGHQFPNYSSELNVNALLLGDSALYLCASSLEGAWAFFGQGTRLTVV.